This T cell receptor (beta chain) emerged from a study of radiotherapy plus CTLA-4 blockade in lung cancer (dated by TCRdb to 2017 to 2018). A note on the overall study: Among the enrolled patients, around 19% had an objective response, and less than 40% reached disease control.

V is reduced by 0 bases and J by 1 base, leaving a spacing of 13 bases between them. The CDR3 runs 18 residues from the cysteine to the phenylalanine. Only the CDR3 portion is preserved as DNA: 54 bases, with reading frame beginning at the first base. CDR1 is given as SGHTA and CDR2 as FQGTGA, both from the germline V gene. There are a few counts of this clone. Its antigen is still unknown. No clone much larger than this one lies a single base away; base qualities are absent. In this study, focal radiation therapy paired with CTLA-4 blockade (ipilimumab) was tested in patients who had chemo-refractory metastatic non-small-cell lung cancer. Receptor amplification or capture employed the immunoSEQ multiplex PCR assay. This is the immuneACCESS table as TCRdb keeps it, with only in-frame sequences that have V and J called. A part of the clones is gone; compared with another copy, unresolved V genes explain less than half, and the rest is unexplained. The sample table records about 91,000 clones; about 78% of these occur just once. Over 13% of the sample is held by the ten biggest clonotypes.

The paper as a whole reports these results and caveats: After treatment with radiotherapy and ipilimumab, TCR clones that originated in tumors expanded in peripheral blood. The strongest predictors of response, as reported, were early dynamic changes in blood T cell clones along with a rise in serum interferon-beta after radiation.

The sequencing used peripheral blood, collected from a patient treated with radiotherapy plus ipilimumab. The sequence links TRBV7-3 to TRBJ2-6; no D gene is confidently identified. The clonotype was recovered from a human donor with non-small cell lung cancer that progressed on radiotherapy plus ipilimumab. The CDR3 corresponds to CASSLTPLSLSGANVLTF. The DNA is TGTGCCAGCAGCTTAACCCCCCTCTCCCTTTCTGGGGCCAACGTCCTGACTTTC.